This TCR beta chain was profiled in a study of blood T cell repertoires in COVID-19. The CDR3 is 16 residues long. Germline V lookup: CDR1 MNHEY, CDR2 SVGAGI. With V trimmed by 2 bases and J by 5 bases, 6 bases remained unmatched. The assay was immunoSEQ multiplex PCR, and TCRdb's table has in-frame clones only and misses some. The table records about 120,000 clones, about 85% of them present only once. This clonotype was sampled from a man older than 75 with active or convalescent COVID-19. The chain has TRBV6-5 and TRBJ2-1, with TRBD1 matching 10 bases. The sequencing input was peripheral blood. In DNA form, the CDR3 reads TGTGCCAGCAGTTACGAGACAGGGGGCCGACACAATGAGCAGTTCTTC. The encoded protein is CASSYETGGRHNEQFF.